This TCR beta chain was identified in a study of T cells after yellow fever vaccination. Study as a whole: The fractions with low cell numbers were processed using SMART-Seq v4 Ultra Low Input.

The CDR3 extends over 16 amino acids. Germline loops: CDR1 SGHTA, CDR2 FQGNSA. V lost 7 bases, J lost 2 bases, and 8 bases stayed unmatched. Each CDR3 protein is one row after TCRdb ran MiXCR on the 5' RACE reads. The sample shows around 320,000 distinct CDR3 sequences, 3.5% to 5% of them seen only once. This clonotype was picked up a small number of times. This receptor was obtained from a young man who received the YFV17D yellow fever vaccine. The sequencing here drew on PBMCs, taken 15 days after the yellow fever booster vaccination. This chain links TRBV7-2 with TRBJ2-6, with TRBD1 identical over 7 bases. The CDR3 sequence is CASTRDRVAGANVLTF. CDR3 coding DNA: TGTGCCAGCACCAGAGACAGGGTTGCTGGGGCCAACGTCCTGACTTTC.